This T cell receptor beta chain was found in a study of T cells in Graves' hyperthyroidism and ophthalmopathy. General study points: Most thyroid clonotypes that were expanded above 0.001 also turned up in blood.

Regions amplified from RNA transcripts were the TCR beta CDR3 regions. The HTBI primer set drove a first-round RT-PCR of the TCR CDR3. TCRdb re-analysed the multiplex PCR reads in MiXCR, keeping a single row per CDR3 protein. In the table there are roughly 360,000 distinct CDR3 sequences, less than 15% of which are singletons. This clonotype has a single count. Antigen specificity is unknown. Germline V gene sequence: CDR1 MGHRA, CDR2 YSYEKL. The CDR3 is 15 residues long. Trimming took 1 base from V and 5 from J; bases not matched to a gene: 3. What was sequenced was blood. V usage is TRBV4-1 and J usage is TRBJ2-5; 11 nucleotides agree with TRBD1. This sequence originates from a man aged 25 to 40 with Graves' hyperthyroidism that later progressed to Graves' ophthalmopathy. CDR3 loop: CASSQVDRGLETQYF. In DNA, the CDR3 is TGCGCCAGCAGCCAAGTGGACAGGGGGCTGGAGACCCAGTACTTC.